The clone carrying this TCR beta chain was recorded a few times. A multiplex PCR was run with 60 Vbeta primers and 13 Jbeta primers. Assay: immunoSEQ multiplex PCR; the TCRdb copy retains only in-frame clones and omits some. The profile shows roughly 200,000 clones, roughly 13% of them singletons. The data belong to a study of cytomegalovirus exposure and HLA in healthy donors. With 3 bases clipped from V and 5 bases from J, the junction kept 2 bases outside the gene matches. This CDR3 spans 13 amino acids. Germline CDR1 is MNHEY and CDR2 is SMNVEV (reference sequence). This chain connects TRBV27 to TRBJ2-5, with 8 bases aligning to TRBD1. The sequencing input was PBMCs. The TCR comes from a man between 50 and 59 years old in good health and CMV-seropositive. In nucleotides, the CDR3 is TGTGCCAGCAGTTTCTGGACAGGGGAGACCCAGTACTTC. This sequence encodes CASSFWTGETQYF.